Shown below are 17 T cell receptor beta chains from a single sample sequenced in a study of OX40 agonist ivuxolimab in advanced cancers. Measured with immunoSEQ multiplex PCR; TCRdb has only the in-frame clones, and not every one. The table includes about 43,000 clones, roughly 78% detected once. This material consisted of CD4+ or CD8+ T cells sorted from blood, taken in a trial of the OX40 agonist ivuxolimab. The source is an adult with an advanced solid tumor such as melanoma, head and neck, liver or kidney cancer.

This clone was counted a few times. V and J are TRBV28 and TRBJ1-4; D ambiguous. Germline CDR1 and CDR2: MDHEN and SYDVKM. The CDR3 has 13 residues. The germline V and J ends were trimmed by 6 bases and 3 bases, with 8 bases remaining between them. The CDR3 protein is CASSIPANEKLFF. CDR3 in DNA: TGTGCCAGCAGCATCCCAGCTAATGAAAAACTGTTTTTT.

The V call is TRBV19, the J call TRBJ1-1; D gene uncertain. CDR1 and CDR2 from the germline V gene are LNHDA and SQIVND (reference sequence). Trimming removed 5 bases at V and 7 bases at J, with 14 bases between. The CDR3 sequence is 13 residues long. The CDR3, as DNA: TGTGCCAGTAGTCCCAAGGTGGGGATTGAAGCTTTCTTT. Translating gives CASSPKVGIEAFF.

The chain links TRBV2 to TRBJ2-7, with no clear D. Germline V lookup: CDR1 SNHLY, CDR2 FYNNEI. The CDR3 has 15 residues. V was trimmed by 2 bases and J by 1 base, leaving 12 bases between them. In DNA form, the CDR3 reads TGTGCCAGCAGTGAATTGGGCAGTTCTTCCTACGAGCAGTACTTC. Translating it yields CASSELGSSSYEQYF.

This chain joins TRBV11-2 and TRBJ2-3, with D perhaps TRBD1 or TRBD2 (5 bases each). The V gene lost 5 bases and the J gene lost 1 base, with 7 bases spanning the gap. The CDR3 is made up of 13 amino acids. In germline, CDR1 is SGHAT, CDR2 FQNNGV. The CDR3: CASSRDRTDTQYF. In DNA, the CDR3 is TGTGCCAGCAGCCGGGACCGCACAGATACGCAGTATTTT.

CDR3 region: CASSQQPDRGGYNEQFF. For the CDR3, the DNA is TGCGCCAGCAGCCAGCAACCGGACAGGGGAGGCTACAATGAGCAGTTCTTC. The J gene is TRBJ2-1, the V gene TRBV4-3; 9 positions agree with TRBD1. Germline V lookup: CDR1 LGHNA, CDR2 YSLEER. CDR3 length: 17 amino acids. Trimming at V came to 3 bases and at J to 3 bases, leaving 9 bases not matched to a gene.

The chain has TRBV5-8 and TRBJ1-1; 7 nucleotides match TRBD1. Germline V gene sequence: CDR1 SGHTS, CDR2 YDEGEE. Unmatched junction bases numbered 6, after V lost 4 bases and J lost 3 bases. This CDR3 is built from 14 residues. CDR3 in amino acids: CASSITGQDTEAFF. CDR3 nucleotides: TGTGCCAGCAGCATAACTGGACAGGACACTGAAGCTTTCTTT. Variable domain in full (rest from reference TRBV5-8 and TRBJ1-1): EAGVTQSPTHLIKTRGQQATLRCSPISGHTSVYWYQQALGLGLQFLLWYDEGEERNRGNFPPRFSGRQFPNYSSELNVNALELEDSALYLCASSITGQDTEAFFGQGTRLTVV.

The gene calls are TRBV30 and TRBJ1-4; perhaps TRBD1 as D (5 bases). CDR3 size: 13 residues. Germline CDR1 is GTSNPN and CDR2 is SVGIG (reference sequence). The V end lost 8 bases, the J end lost 3 bases, and 13 bases lay between the germline ends. The CDR3 loop is CALGKGPNEKLFF. The CDR3 nucleotides read TGTGCCCTGGGCAAGGGGCCTAATGAAAAACTGTTTTTT.

The chain carries TRBV7-3 and TRBJ2-3; TRBD2 agrees at 9 bases. Germline CDR1 reads SGHTA; CDR2 reads FQGTGA. The V gene end was trimmed by 5 bases and the J gene end by 1 base; junction bases not matched to a gene: 4. CDR3 length: 15 residues. The CDR3 here is CASSPRTSGTDTQYF. CDR3 coding DNA: TGTGCCAGCAGCCCCCGGACTAGCGGCACAGATACGCAGTATTTT.

CDR3 DNA sequence: TGTGCCAGCAGCTTCCACAATGAGCAGTTCTTC. It encodes CASSFHNEQFF. The chain carries TRBV6-5 and TRBJ2-1; D not resolved. The CDR3 length is 11 residues. Germline loops: CDR1 MNHEY, CDR2 SVGAGI. Trimming removed 6 bases at V and 5 bases at J, with 5 bases between.

This chain connects TRBV7-8 to TRBJ2-2; 10 bases map to TRBD2. The V segment lost 1 base and the J segment 9 bases; nucleotides outside the gene matches: 14. The CDR3 contains 18 residues. Germline CDR1 reads SGHVS; CDR2 reads FQNEAQ. Here the CDR3 reads CASSLVGRAGGRSRELFF. CDR3 sequence (DNA): TGTGCCAGCAGCTTAGTCGGGCGAGCGGGGGGGCGGTCGAGGGAGCTGTTTTTT. Drawing the rest from reference TRBV7-8 and TRBJ2-2, the complete variable domain is GAGVSQSPRYKVAKRGQDVALRCDPISGHVSLFWYQQALGQGPEFLTYFQNEAQLDKSGLPSDRFFAERPEGSVSTLKIQRTQQEDSAVYLCASSLVGRAGGRSRELFFGEGSRLTVL.

This clone was observed once. The DNA for the CDR3 is TGTGCCAGCAAAGGGACAGGGGGTTCACCCCTCCACTTT. It codes for CASKGTGGSPLHF. This chain links TRBV6-6 with TRBJ1-6; the match to TRBD1 covers 11 bases. V lost 7 bases to trimming and J lost 9 bases; unmatched junction nucleotides: 2. Germline CDR1 MNHNY, CDR2 SVGAGI (reference sequence). There are 13 residues in the CDR3.

Only one count was recorded for this clone. J is TRBJ2-2 and V is TRBV10-3, with a possible D match to TRBD2 (6 bases). Germline V CDR1 and CDR2: ENHRY, SYGVKD. V was shortened by 0 bases and J by 5 bases, with 13 bases between the two germline ends. The CDR3 covers 16 residues. CDR3 region: CAISESGRGGTGELFF. The CDR3 DNA follows: TGTGCCATCAGTGAGTCGGGGCGGGGAGGAACCGGGGAGCTGTTTTTT.

Comment on this clone: One junction end disagrees with the germline gene, perhaps due to a read error. The chain combines TRBV5-3 with TRBJ2-7; weak D call: TRBD2 (6 bases). TRBV5-3 is known as an ORF, though its function is uncertain. The CDR3 runs to 11 residues. CDR3 sequence (DNA): TGTGCCAGAAGCTGGGGGGAAACTCGCCCATTC. It translates to CARSWGETRPF.

The CDR3 reads CASSPGGGVVKAYF. As DNA, the CDR3 is TGTGCCAGCAGCCCAGGAGGCGGAGTGGTAAAAGCGTATTTT. The chain has TRBV7-2 and TRBJ2-3, with D maybe TRBD2 (5 bases). Deletions cut 5 bases from V and 14 bases from J, with 23 bases between. The CDR3 extends over 14 amino acids. Per germline, CDR1 SGHTA and CDR2 FQGNSA.

The rearrangement joins TRBV6-5 to TRBJ2-7; possibly TRBD1 for D (5 bases). CDR1 MNHEY and CDR2 SVGAGI come from the germline V gene. Trimming took 7 bases from V and 5 from J, leaving 15 bases between them. CDR3 size: 13 residues. The CDR3 sequence: CASNQGQGHEQYF. The CDR3, as DNA: TGTGCCAGCAACCAAGGGCAGGGCCACGAGCAGTACTTC.

This clone was observed a few times. The chain recombines TRBV23-1 with TRBJ2-4, with D unclear. TRBV23-1 falls under the ORF class, with uncertain function. The V end lost 4 bases, the J end lost 3 bases, and 16 bases lay between the germline ends. The CDR3 length is 16 residues. This CDR3 reads CASSPRHRNVKNIQYF. The CDR3 coding sequence is TGCGCCAGCAGTCCCAGACATCGGAACGTCAAAAACATTCAGTACTTC.

This clone appeared a few times. The rearrangement uses TRBV2 and TRBJ1-5; D gene uncertain. From germline, CDR1 is SNHLY and CDR2 FYNNEI. The germline V and J ends were trimmed by 11 bases and 4 bases, with 15 bases remaining between them. The CDR3 totals 13 residues. CDR3 protein: CAGKGSSNQPQHF. The DNA for the CDR3 is TGTGCCGGGAAGGGCAGCTCTAATCAGCCCCAGCATTTT.